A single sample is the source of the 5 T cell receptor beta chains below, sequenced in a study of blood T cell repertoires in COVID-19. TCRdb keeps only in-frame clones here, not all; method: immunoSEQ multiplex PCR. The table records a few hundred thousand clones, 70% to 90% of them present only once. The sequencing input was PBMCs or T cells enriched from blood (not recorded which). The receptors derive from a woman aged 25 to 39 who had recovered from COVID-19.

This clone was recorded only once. The CDR3 spells CSVETSDSYEQYF. The CDR3 DNA follows: TGCAGCGTCGAGACTAGCGACTCCTACGAGCAGTACTTC. This rearrangement joins TRBV29-1 to TRBJ2-7, with 8 positions matching TRBD2. This CDR3 spans 13 amino acids. Germline trimming cut 6 bases from V and 0 bases from J; bases unmatched to any gene: 4. Germline CDR1 reads SQVTM; CDR2 reads ANQGSEA.

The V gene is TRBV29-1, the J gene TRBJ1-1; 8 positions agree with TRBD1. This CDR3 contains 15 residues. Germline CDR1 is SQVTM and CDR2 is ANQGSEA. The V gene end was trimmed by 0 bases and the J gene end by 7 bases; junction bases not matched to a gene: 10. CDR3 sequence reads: CSVEDAGQARGEAFF. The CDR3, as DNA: TGCAGCGTTGAAGATGCGGGACAGGCGAGGGGTGAAGCTTTCTTT.

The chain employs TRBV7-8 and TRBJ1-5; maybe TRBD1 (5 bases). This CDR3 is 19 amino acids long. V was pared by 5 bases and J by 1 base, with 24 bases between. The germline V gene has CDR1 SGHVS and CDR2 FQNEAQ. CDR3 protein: CASSVGTPIEVGSNQPQHF. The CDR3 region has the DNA TGTGCCAGCAGCGTCGGGACTCCTATAGAAGTGGGGAGCAATCAGCCCCAGCATTTT. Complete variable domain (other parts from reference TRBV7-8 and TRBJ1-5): GAGVSQSPRYKVAKRGQDVALRCDPISGHVSLFWYQQALGQGPEFLTYFQNEAQLDKSGLPSDRFFAERPEGSVSTLKIQRTQQEDSAVYLCASSVGTPIEVGSNQPQHFGDGTRLSIL.

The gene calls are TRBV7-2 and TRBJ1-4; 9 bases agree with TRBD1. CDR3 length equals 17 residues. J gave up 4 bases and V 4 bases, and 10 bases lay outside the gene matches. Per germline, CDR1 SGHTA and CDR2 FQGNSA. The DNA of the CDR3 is TGTGCCAGCAGCTCCTCGCCGGGACAGGGCGTTAATGAAAAACTGTTTTTT. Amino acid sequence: CASSSSPGQGVNEKLFF.

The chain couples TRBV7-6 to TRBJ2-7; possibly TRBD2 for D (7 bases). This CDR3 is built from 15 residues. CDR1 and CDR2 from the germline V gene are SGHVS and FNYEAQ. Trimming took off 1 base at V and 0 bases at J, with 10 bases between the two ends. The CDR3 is CASSLGGGASYEQYF. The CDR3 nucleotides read TGTGCCAGCAGCTTAGGTGGGGGGGCCTCCTACGAGCAGTACTTC.